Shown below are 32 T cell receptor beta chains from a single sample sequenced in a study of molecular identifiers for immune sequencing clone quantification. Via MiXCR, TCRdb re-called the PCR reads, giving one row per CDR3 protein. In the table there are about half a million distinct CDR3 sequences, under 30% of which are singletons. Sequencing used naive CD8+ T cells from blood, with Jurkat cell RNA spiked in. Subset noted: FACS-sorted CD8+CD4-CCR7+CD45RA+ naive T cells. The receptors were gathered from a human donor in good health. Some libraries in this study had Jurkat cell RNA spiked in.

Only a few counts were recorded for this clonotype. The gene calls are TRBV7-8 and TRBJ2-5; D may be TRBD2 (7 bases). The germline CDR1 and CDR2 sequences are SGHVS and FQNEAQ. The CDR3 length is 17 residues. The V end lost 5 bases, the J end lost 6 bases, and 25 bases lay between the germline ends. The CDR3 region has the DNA TGTGCCAGCAGCGCGTCTTGGGGGGGGGCCTCTTTAAAGACCCAGTACTTC. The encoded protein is CASSASWGGASLKTQYF.

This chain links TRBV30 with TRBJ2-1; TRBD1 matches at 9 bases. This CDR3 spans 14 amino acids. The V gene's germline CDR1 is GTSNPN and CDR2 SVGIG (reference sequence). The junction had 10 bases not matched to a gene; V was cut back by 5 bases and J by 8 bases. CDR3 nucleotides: TGTGCCTGGGCAGGGGGACAGGGCGTCGATGAGCAGTTCTTC. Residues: CAWAGGQGVDEQFF.

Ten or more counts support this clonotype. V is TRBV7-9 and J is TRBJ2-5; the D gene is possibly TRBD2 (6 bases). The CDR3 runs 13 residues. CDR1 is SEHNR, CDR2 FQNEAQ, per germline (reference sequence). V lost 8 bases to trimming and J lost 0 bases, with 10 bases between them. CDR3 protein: CASQLANQETQYF. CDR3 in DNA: TGTGCCAGCCAGCTAGCGAACCAAGAGACCCAGTACTTC.

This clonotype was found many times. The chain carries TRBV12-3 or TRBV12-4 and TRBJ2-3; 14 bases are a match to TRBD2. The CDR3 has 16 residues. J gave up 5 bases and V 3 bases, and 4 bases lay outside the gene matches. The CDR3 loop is CASSLTSGRALDTQYF. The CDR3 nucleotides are TGTGCCAGCAGTTTGACTAGCGGGAGGGCCTTAGATACGCAGTATTTT.

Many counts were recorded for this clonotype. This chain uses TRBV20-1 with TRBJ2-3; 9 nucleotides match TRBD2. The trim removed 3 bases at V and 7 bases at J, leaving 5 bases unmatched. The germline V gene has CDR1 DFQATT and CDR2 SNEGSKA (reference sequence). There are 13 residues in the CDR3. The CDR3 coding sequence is TGCAGTGCTAGGGCCGGGACTAGCCATACGCAGTATTTT. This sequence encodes CSARAGTSHTQYF.

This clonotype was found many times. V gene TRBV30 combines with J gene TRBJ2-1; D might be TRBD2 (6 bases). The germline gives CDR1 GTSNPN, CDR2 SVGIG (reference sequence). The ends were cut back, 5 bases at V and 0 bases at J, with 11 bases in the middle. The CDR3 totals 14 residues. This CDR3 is CAWDPGSSYNEQFF. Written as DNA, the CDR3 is TGTGCCTGGGACCCCGGGAGCTCCTACAATGAGCAGTTCTTC.

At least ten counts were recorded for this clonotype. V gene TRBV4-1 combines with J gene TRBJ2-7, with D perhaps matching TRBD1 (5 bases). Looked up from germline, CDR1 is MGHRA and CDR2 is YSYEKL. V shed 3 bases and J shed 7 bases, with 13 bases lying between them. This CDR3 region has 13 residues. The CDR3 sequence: CASSQILGREQYF. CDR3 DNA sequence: TGCGCCAGCAGCCAGATCTTGGGGCGAGAGCAGTACTTC.

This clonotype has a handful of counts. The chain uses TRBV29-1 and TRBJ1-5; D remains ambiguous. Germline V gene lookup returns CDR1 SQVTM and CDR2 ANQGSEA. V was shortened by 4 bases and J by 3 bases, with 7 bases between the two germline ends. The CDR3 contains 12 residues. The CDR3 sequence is CSVGRPNQPQHF. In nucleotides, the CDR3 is TGCAGCGTTGGACGGCCCAATCAGCCCCAGCATTTT.

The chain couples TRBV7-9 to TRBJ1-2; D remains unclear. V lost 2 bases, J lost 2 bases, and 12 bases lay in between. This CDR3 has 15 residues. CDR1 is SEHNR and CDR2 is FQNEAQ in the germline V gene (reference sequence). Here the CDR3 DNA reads TGTGCCAGCAGCTTAATTGGAGAAACCAACTATGGCTACACCTTC. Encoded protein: CASSLIGETNYGYTF.

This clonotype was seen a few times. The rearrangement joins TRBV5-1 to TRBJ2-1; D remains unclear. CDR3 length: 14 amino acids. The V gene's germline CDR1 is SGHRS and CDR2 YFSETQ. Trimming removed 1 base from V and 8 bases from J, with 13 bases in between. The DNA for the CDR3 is TGCGCCAGCAGCTTGTGGGTTAGCAGCGATGAGCAGTTCTTC. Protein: CASSLWVSSDEQFF.

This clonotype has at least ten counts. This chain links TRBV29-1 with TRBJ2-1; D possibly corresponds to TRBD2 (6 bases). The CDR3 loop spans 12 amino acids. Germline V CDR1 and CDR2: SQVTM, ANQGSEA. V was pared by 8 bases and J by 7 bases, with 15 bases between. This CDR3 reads CSSRDSPNEQFF. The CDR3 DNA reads TGCAGCTCCCGGGACTCTCCTAATGAGCAGTTCTTC.

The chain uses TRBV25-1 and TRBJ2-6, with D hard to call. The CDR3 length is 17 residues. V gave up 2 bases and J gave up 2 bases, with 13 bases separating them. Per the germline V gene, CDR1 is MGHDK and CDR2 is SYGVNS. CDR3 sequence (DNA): TGTGCCAGCAGTGAACGAGAAGGGCTCACTGGGGCCAACGTCCTGACTTTC. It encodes CASSEREGLTGANVLTF.

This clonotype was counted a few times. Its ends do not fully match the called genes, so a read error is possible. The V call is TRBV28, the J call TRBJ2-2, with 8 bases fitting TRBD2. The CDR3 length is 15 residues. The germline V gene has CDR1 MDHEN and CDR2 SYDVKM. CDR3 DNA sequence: TGTGCCACCTCGATGGTTAGCGGGAACACCAGGGAGCTGTTTTTT. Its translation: CATSMVSGNTRELFF.

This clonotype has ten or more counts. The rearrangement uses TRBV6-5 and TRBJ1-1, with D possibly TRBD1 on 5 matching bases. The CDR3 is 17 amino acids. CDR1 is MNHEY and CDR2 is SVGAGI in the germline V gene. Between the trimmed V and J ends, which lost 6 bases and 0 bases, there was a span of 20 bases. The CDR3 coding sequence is TGTGCCAGCAGCCCAACGGGGGAAGGACGGATGAACACTGAAGCTTTCTTT. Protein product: CASSPTGEGRMNTEAFF.

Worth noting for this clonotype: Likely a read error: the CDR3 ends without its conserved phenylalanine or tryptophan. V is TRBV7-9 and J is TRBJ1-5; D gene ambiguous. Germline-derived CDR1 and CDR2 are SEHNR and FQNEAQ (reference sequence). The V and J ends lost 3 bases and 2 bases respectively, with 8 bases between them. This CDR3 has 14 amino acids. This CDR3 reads CASSFVGGNQPQHS. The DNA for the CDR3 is TGTGCCAGCAGCTTTGTTGGGGGCAATCAGCCCCAGCATTCT.

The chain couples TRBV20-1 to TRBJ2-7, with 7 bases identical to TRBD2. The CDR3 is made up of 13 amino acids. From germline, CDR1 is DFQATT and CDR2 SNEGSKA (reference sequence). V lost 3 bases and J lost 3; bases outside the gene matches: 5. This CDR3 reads CSARGGLVYEQYF. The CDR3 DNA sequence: TGCAGTGCTAGGGGCGGACTAGTCTACGAGCAGTACTTC.

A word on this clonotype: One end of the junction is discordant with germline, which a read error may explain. CDR3 sequence reads: CASRLRDATNGKLFF. CDR3 DNA: TGTGCCAGCAGACTTCGAGATGCAACTAATGGAAAACTGTTTTTT. The chain recombines TRBV7-9 with TRBJ1-4; the D is unclear. CDR3 length: 15 amino acids. Germline CDR1 and CDR2: SEHNR and FQNEAQ (reference sequence).

This chain's CDR3 is CASSLVQGGGRDEQYF. CDR3 nucleotide sequence: TGTGCCAGCAGCTTGGTTCAGGGCGGGGGTCGGGACGAGCAGTACTTC. This rearrangement joins TRBV5-5 to TRBJ2-7; TRBD2 matches at 7 bases. The V and J ends lost 0 bases and 5 bases, in that order; junction bases with no gene match: 11. Germline assignment: CDR1 SGHKS and CDR2 YYEKEE (reference sequence). The CDR3 is 16 residues long.

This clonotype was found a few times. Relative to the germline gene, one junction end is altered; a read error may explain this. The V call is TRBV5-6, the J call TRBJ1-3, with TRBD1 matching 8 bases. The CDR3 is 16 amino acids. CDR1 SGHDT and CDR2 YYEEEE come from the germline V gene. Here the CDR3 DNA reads TGTGCCAGCACCTTGGAGACAGGGGACTCTGGAAACACCATATATTTT. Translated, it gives CASTLETGDSGNTIYF.

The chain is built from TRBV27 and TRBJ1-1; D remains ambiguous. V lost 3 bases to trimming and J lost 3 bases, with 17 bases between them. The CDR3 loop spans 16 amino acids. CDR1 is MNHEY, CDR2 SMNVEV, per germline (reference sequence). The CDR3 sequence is CASSLDPGSVDTEAFF. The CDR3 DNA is TGTGCCAGCAGTTTGGATCCGGGGTCGGTGGACACTGAAGCTTTCTTT.

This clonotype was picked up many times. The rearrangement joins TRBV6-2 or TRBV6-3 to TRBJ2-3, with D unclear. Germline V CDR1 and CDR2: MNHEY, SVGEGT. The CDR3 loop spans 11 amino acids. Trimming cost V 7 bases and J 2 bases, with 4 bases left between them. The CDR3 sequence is CASTHTDTQYF. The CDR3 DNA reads TGTGCCAGCACCCACACAGATACGCAGTATTTT.

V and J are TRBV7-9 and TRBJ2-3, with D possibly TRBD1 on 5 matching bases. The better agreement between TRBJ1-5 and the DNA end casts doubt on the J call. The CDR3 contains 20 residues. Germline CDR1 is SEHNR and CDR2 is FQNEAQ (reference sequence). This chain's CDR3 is CASRPALRDVQIPSTDTQHF. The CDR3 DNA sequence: TGTGCCAGCAGACCGGCACTCCGGGACGTTCAAATTCCTAGCACAGATACGCAGCATTTT.

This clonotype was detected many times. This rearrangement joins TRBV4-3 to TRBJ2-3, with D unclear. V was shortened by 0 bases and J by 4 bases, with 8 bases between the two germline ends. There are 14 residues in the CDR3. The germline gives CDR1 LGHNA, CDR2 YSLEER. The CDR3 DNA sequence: TGCGCCAGCAGCCAAGACAATTGGGCAGATACGCAGTATTTT. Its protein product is CASSQDNWADTQYF.

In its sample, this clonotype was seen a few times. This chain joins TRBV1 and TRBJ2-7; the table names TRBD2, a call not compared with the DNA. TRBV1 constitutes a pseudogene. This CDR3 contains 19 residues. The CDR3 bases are TGCACCAGCAGCCCGTCCGCTACTTGCGGGGTAATCAGCTCCTACGAGCAGTACTTC. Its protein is CTSSPSATCGVISSYEQYF.

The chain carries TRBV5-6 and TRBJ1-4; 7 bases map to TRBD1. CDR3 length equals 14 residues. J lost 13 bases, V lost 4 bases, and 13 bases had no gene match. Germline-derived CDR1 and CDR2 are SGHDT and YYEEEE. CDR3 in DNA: TGTGCCAGCAGCGACTGGACAGGATTGGGAGTACTGTTTTTT. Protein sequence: CASSDWTGLGVLFF. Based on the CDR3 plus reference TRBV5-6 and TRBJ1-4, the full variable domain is DAGVTQSPTHLIKTRGQQVTLRCSPKSGHDTVSWYQQALGQGPQFIFQYYEEEERQRGNFPDRFSGHQFPNYSSELNVNALLLGDSALYLCASSDWTGLGVLFFGSGTQLSVL.

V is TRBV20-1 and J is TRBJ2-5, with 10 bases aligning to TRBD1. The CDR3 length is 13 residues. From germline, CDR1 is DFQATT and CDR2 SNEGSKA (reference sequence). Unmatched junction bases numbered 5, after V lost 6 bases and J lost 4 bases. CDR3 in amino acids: CSARGQGSETQYF. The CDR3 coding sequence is TGCAGTGCAAGGGGACAGGGGTCAGAGACCCAGTACTTC.

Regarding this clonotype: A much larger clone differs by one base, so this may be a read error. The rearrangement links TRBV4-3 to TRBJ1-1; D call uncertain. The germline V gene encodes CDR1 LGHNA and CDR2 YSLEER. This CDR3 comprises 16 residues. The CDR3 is CAGSQDRSQTNTEAFF. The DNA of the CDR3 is TGCGCCGGCAGCCAAGATAGGTCGCAGACGAACACTGAAGCTTTCTTT.

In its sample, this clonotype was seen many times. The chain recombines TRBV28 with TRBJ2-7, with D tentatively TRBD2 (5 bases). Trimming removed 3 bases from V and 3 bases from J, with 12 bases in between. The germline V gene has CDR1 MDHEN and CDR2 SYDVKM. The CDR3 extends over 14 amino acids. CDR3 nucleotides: TGTGCCAGCAGTTTGTCCGTCGGACTCTACGAGCAGTACTTC. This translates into CASSLSVGLYEQYF.

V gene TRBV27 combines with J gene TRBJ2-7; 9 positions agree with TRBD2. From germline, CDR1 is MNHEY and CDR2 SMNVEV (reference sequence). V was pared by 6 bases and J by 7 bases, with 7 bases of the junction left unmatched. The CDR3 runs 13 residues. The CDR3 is CASSPWLAGEQYF. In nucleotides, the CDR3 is TGTGCCAGCAGCCCGTGGCTAGCGGGAGAGCAGTACTTC.

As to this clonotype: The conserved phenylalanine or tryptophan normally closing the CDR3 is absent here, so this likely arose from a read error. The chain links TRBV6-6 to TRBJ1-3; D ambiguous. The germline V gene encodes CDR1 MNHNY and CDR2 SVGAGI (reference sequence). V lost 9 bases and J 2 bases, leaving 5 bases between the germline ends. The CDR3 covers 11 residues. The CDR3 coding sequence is TGTGCCAGTACAACTGGAAACACCATATATTCT. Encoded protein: CASTTGNTIYS.

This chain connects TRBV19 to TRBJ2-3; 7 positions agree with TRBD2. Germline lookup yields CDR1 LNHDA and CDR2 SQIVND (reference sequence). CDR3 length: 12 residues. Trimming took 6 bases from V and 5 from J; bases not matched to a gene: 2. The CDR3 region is CASRTGGDTQYF. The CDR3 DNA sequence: TGTGCCAGTAGGACGGGGGGAGATACGCAGTATTTT.

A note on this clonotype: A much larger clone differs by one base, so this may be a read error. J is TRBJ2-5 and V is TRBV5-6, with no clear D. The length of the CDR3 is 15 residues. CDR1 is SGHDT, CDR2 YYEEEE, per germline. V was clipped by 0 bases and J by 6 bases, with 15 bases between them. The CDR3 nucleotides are TGTGCCAGCAGCTTGGCCCGCGAGTGTTGGCAGACCCAGTACTTC. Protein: CASSLARECWQTQYF.